These T cell receptor beta chains were read from a single sample in a study of T-cell memory formation after mild COVID-19. TCRdb re-derived calls from the 5' RACE reads in MiXCR, one entry per CDR3 protein. Of approximately 390,000 distinct CDR3 sequences in the sample, about 15% are singletons; the top ten hold about a fifth. Sequencing input: PBMCs or a T cell subset sorted from them (not recorded which). These receptors were taken from a man aged 18 to 29 who had mild COVID-19 (a few samples of this study predate the infection). Cell type and time point are not known. Each CDR3 is given with its conserved first and last residue. Each record gives: D gene, J gene, clone size, CDR3 length, V gene, CDR3 DNA, CDR3 protein. D genes are given only for firm matches. Expanded clones are given a class, and other clones once, few, many or no size at all.

TRBD1 TRBJ1-2 few 15 TRBV4-1 TGCGCCAGCACGGTCGCGACAGGGGATTCCCGTGGCTACACCTTC CASTVATGDSRGYTF
NA TRBJ1-3 many 16 TRBV7-2 TGTGCCAGCAGCGAATTGGCCAGGGCCTCTGGAAACACCATATATTTT CASSELARASGNTIYF
NA TRBJ2-5 once 13 TRBV6-6 TGTGCCAGCAGTTTTAGGCAGGGGGAGACCCAGTACTTC CASSFRQGETQYF
NA TRBJ2-5 many 13 TRBV5-5 TGTGCCAGCAGCTTCGAAGACCAAGAGACCCAGTACTTC CASSFEDQETQYF
NA TRBJ1-1 few 16 TRBV7-3 TGTGCCAGCAGCTTAACGTTATTGCGCCCGAACACTGAAGCTTTCTTT CASSLTLLRPNTEAFF
NA TRBJ2-2 NA 16 TRBV5-1 TGCGCCAGCGGCAGGTGGAGTAGCGCGAACACCGGGGAGCTGATTTTT CASGRWSSANTGELIF
TRBD1 TRBJ1-2 NA 11 TRBV7-9 TGTGCCATCGGGACAGGGGGAAGCTACACCTTC CAIGTGGSYTF
TRBD2 TRBJ2-5 many 15 TRBV20-1 TGCAGTGCTAGAGAGTCAGCGGGGGGGCTGGAGACCCAGTACTTC CSARESAGGLETQYF
NA TRBJ2-1 NA 15 TRBV5-1 TGCGCCAGCACCCCTCGGGGCAGGATTATACATGAGCAGTTCTTC CASTPRGRIIHEQFF
NA TRBJ1-1 many 11 TRBV5-4 TGTGCCAGCAGCGAGGGAACGGAAGCTTTCTTT CASSEGTEAFF
NA TRBJ1-5 NA 15 TRBV30 TGTGCCTGGAGCCCACCGGGGCCTATAGCGAGGCCCCAGCATTTT CAWSPPGPIARPQHF
NA TRBJ1-1 NA 11 TRBV13 TGTGCCGCGAGTCGGGGCACTGAAGCTTTCTTT CAASRGTEAFF
NA TRBJ2-2 NA 18 TRBV4-3 TGCGCCAGCAGCCAAGATATCAGTGGGGCAGGGGACACCGGGGAGCTGTTTTTT CASSQDISGAGDTGELFF
NA TRBJ1-5 NA 18 TRBV20-1 TGCAGTGCTAGAGATTTGGCAGGGGAAGGCAGGGGCCATCAGCCCCAGCATTTT CSARDLAGEGRGHQPQHF
NA TRBJ1-1 NA 15 TRBV5-1 TGCGCCAGCAGCTTAAGGGGGGACGATGTCACTGAAGCTTTCTTT CASSLRGDDVTEAFF
NA TRBJ1-6 NA 14 TRBV12-3/TRBV12-4 TGTGCCAGCAGGACGACAGTTGGTAATTCACCCATCCACTTT CASRTTVGNSPIHF
NA TRBJ2-3 many 15 TRBV5-1 TGCGCCAGCAGCTCCACAGGGGGGGAGACAGATACGCAGTATTTT CASSSTGGETDTQYF
TRBD1 TRBJ1-1 NA 12 TRBV6-5 TGTGCCAGCAGTAAGGGACAGAGTGAAGCTTTCTTT CASSKGQSEAFF
NA TRBJ1-2 NA 13 TRBV3-1 TGTGCCAGCAGCCGGATCACCACTTATGGCTACACCTTC CASSRITTYGYTF
NA TRBJ1-6 few 14 TRBV3-1 TGTGCCAGCAGCCGGGGGGACCCCAATTCACCCCTCCACTTT CASSRGDPNSPLHF
TRBD2 TRBJ2-1 few 17 TRBV7-8 TGTGCCAGCAGCTTAGCAACGACTAGCGGGGGGGCCGGTGAGCAGTTCTTC CASSLATTSGGAGEQFF
NA TRBJ2-3 NA 14 TRBV12-3/TRBV12-4 TGTGCCAGCGCGCGGGACTTTCGAGGAGATACGCAGTATTTT CASARDFRGDTQYF
TRBD2 TRBJ2-5 few 14 TRBV4-1 TGCGCCAGCAGCCAAGGGGCTAGCGGGGGGGACCAGTACTTC CASSQGASGGDQYF
TRBD2 TRBJ2-1 few 16 TRBV15 TGTGCCACCAGCCCCGTGACGGGGGGAAGGTTTAATGAGCAGTTCTTC CATSPVTGGRFNEQFF
NA TRBJ1-1 many 14 TRBV3-1 TGTGCCAGCAGCCAAAGAGGAGGGAACACTGAAGCTTTCTTT CASSQRGGNTEAFF
NA TRBJ1-1 NA 14 TRBV5-6 TGTGCCAGCAGCTTGGGGCTCAGGGTCACTGAAGCTTTCTTT CASSLGLRVTEAFF